This T cell receptor (beta chain) is from a study of blood T cell repertoires in COVID-19. Study-wide context: Samples came from the United States, Italy and Spain, spanning acute and convalescent COVID-19. In each case, the material was cDNA or gDNA derived from T cells, B-cell-depleted T cells, or PBMCs.

J gave up 4 bases and V 4 bases, and 11 bases lay outside the gene matches. This CDR3 contains 16 residues. Germline lookup yields CDR1 SGHNT and CDR2 YYREEE (reference sequence). Source study methods: Using reference gene primer amplification, nucleated cell counts were estimated. Some clones are missing from TCRdb's copy, which holds only in-frame ones; the method was immunoSEQ multiplex PCR. V and J calls and clone size come straight from that table; D and trimming were deduced from the DNA. The sample records 250,000 to 350,000 clones, roughly 86% being singletons. Input material: peripheral blood. The V call is TRBV5-4, the J call TRBJ2-3; 8 bases agree with TRBD2. The sequence came from a young man with active or convalescent COVID-19. The CDR3 reads CASSPFDGGASDTQYF. CDR3 nucleotide sequence: TGTGCCAGCAGCCCATTTGACGGGGGGGCGTCAGATACGCAGTATTTT.